Listed below are T cell receptor beta chains from one sample, sequenced in a study of T cells after yellow fever vaccination. TCRdb passed the 5' RACE reads through MiXCR, listing each CDR3 protein once. This table holds a few hundred thousand distinct CDR3 sequences, 8.7% found once. The sequencing here drew on PBMCs, taken on the day of the first yellow fever vaccination. Every receptor here comes from a man between 18 and 29 years old who received the YFV17D yellow fever vaccine. Both conserved end residues are part of each CDR3. Fields, in order: V gene, clone size, D gene, J gene, CDR3 length, CDR3 protein, CDR3 DNA. D genes are given only for firm matches. Not every row has a clone size; where given, it reads once, few, many or a size class.

TRBV6-2/TRBV6-3	-	TRBD1	TRBJ1-1	14	CASSFNRGSTEAFF	TGTGCCAGCAGTTTTAACAGGGGATCCACTGAAGCTTTCTTT
TRBV5-1	-	-	TRBJ2-5	14	CASSPGTNQETQYF	TGCGCCAGCAGCCCCGGGACAAACCAAGAGACCCAGTACTTC
TRBV15	-	-	TRBJ1-2	14	CATSRVGTEYGYTF	TGTGCCACCAGCAGAGTAGGGACGGAGTATGGCTACACCTTC
TRBV28	many	-	TRBJ2-2	11	CASRGTGELFF	TGTGCCAGCAGGGGGACCGGGGAGCTGTTTTTT
TRBV4-3	many	TRBD2	TRBJ2-3	17	CASSQDVGGGAIDTQYF	TGCGCCAGCAGCCAAGATGTAGGCGGGGGGGCGATCGATACGCAGTATTTT
TRBV7-3	few	TRBD1	TRBJ2-2	14	CASSPTGDTGELFF	TGTGCCAGCAGCCCGACAGGGGACACCGGGGAGCTGTTTTTT
TRBV6-2/TRBV6-3	few	-	TRBJ2-2	16	CASSIQVAAGTGELFF	TGTGCCAGCAGTATCCAGGTGGCGGCCGGCACCGGGGAGCTGTTTTTT
TRBV19	many	TRBD1	TRBJ1-2	15	CATRDRDRANYGYTF	TGTGCCACGCGTGACCGGGACAGGGCTAACTATGGCTACACCTTC
TRBV27	few	-	TRBJ1-1	12	CASVDFWREAFF	TGTGCCAGTGTGGACTTCTGGAGGGAAGCTTTCTTT
TRBV3-1	-	-	TRBJ1-2	11	CASSQETGHTF	TGTGCCAGCAGCCAAGAAACAGGGCACACCTTC
TRBV10-1	-	-	TRBJ2-7	13	CASSESPGYEQYF	TGCGCCAGCAGTGAGTCCCCAGGATACGAGCAGTACTTC
TRBV6-1	-	-	TRBJ2-3	14	CASKAGDSTDTQYF	TGTGCCAGCAAGGCGGGTGATAGCACAGATACGCAGTATTTT
TRBV12-3/TRBV12-4	many	-	TRBJ1-5	14	CASSSGYGNQPQHF	TGTGCCAGCAGTTCGGGGTACGGCAATCAGCCCCAGCATTTT
TRBV3-1	-	-	TRBJ2-5	17	CASTQDPTRVYGETQYF	TGTGCCAGCACCCAAGACCCAACACGGGTTTACGGGGAGACCCAGTACTTC
TRBV19	-	-	TRBJ1-1	14	CASKPPRGNTEAFF	TGTGCCAGTAAACCCCCGCGCGGGAACACTGAAGCTTTCTTT
TRBV28	few	-	TRBJ1-1	15	CASSFFRSAPPRAFF	TGTGCCAGCAGTTTTTTCCGATCCGCACCGCCTCGAGCTTTCTTT
TRBV11-2	many	TRBD1	TRBJ1-2	11	CASGTVRRDTF	TGTGCCAGCGGGACAGTGAGGCGCGACACCTTC
TRBV11-2	few	TRBD1	TRBJ2-6	21	CASSFLKTTGTGSSGANVLTF	TGTGCCAGCAGCTTCCTAAAAACGACCGGGACAGGGAGCTCTGGGGCCAACGTCCTGACTTTC
TRBV24-1	medium-sized	-	TRBJ2-5	14	CATSGWGEEETQYF	TGTGCCACCAGCGGATGGGGGGAGGAAGAGACCCAGTACTTC
TRBV12-5	few	-	TRBJ2-6	18	CASDHRARSGSGANVLTF	TGTGCTAGTGACCACCGGGCCCGAAGTGGGTCTGGGGCCAACGTCCTGACTTTC
TRBV5-1	-	-	TRBJ1-1	15	CASSLDADMNTDAFF	TGCGCCAGCAGCTTGGACGCGGACATGAACACTGACGCTTTCTTT